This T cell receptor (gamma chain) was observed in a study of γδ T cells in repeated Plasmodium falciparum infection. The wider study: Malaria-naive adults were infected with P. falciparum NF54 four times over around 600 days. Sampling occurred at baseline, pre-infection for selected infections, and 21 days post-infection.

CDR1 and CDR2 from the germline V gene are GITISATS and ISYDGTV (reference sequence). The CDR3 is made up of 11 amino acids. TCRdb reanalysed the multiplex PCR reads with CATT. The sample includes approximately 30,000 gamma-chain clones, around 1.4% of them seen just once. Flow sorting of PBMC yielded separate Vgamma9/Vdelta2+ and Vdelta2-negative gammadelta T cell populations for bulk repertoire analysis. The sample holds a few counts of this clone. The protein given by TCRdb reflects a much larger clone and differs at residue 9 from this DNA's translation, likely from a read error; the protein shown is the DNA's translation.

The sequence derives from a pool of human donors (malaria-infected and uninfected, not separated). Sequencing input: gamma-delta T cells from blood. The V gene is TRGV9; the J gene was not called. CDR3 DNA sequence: TGTGCCTTGTGGGAGGTGAAGGCGAGACTCTTT. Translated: CALWEVKARLF.